This T cell receptor beta chain emerged from a study of T cell responses to AZD1222 COVID-19 vaccine. Broader study findings: Unmutated variant regions are reportedly the target of nearly half of TCRs that are spike-specific.

Remarks on this clone: Its target is not known.

Sequencing used immunoSEQ multiplex PCR; TCRdb keeps in-frame clones, though not all of them. Of about 130,000 clones listed, about nine tenths are singletons. The CDR3 sequence is 16 residues long. The chain carries TRBV21-1 and TRBJ1-1. TRBV21-1 is listed as a pseudogene. This receptor was obtained from an adult in good health. The sample in question was peripheral blood, obtained on day 0 of AZD1222 vaccination. The CDR3 DNA is TGTGCCAGCAGGGCCCTGGACGGGACTCTGAACACTGAAGCTTTCTTT. It is translated as CASRALDGTLNTEAFF.